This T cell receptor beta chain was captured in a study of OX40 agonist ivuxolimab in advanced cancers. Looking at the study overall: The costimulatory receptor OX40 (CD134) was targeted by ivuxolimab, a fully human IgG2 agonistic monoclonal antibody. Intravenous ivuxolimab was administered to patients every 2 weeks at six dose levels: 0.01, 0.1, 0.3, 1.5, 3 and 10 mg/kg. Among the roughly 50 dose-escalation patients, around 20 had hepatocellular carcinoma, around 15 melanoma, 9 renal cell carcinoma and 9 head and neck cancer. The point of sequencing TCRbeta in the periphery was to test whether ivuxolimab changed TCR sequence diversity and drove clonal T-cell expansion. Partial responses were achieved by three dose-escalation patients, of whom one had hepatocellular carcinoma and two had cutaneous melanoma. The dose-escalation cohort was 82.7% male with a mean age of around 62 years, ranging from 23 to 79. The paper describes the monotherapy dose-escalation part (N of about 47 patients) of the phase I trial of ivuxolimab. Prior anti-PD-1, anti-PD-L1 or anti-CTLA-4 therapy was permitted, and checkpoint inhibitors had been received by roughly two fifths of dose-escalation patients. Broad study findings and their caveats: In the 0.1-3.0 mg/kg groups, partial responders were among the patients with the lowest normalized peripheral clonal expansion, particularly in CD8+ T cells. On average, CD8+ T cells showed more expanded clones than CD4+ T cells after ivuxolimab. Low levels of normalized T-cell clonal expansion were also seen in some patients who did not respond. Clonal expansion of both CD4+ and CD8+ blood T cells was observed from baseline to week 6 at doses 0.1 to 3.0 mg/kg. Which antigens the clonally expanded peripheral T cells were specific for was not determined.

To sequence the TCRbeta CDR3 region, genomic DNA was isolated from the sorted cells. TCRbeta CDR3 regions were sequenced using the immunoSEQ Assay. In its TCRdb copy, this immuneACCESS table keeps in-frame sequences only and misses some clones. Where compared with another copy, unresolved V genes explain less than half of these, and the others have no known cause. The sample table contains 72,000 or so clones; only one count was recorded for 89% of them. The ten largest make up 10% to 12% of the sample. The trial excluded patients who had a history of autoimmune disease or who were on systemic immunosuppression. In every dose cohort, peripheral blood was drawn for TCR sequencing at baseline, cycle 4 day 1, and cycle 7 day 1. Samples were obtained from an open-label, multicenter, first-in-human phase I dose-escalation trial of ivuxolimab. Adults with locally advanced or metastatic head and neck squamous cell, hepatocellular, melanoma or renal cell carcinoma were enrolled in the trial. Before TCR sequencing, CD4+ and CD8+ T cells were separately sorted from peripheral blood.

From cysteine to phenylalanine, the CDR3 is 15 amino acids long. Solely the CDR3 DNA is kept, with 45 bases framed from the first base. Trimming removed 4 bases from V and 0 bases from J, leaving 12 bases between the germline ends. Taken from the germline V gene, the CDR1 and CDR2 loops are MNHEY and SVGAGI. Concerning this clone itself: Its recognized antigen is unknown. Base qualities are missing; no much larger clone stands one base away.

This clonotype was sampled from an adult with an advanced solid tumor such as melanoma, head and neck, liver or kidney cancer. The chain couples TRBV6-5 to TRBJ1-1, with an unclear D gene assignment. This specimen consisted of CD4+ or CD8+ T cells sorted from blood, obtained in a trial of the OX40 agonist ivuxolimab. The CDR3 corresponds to CASSWGSGMNTEAFF. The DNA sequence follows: TGTGCCAGCAGTTGGGGAAGTGGTATGAACACTGAAGCTTTCTTT.